A selection of T cell receptor beta chains follows, all from one sample in a study of blood T cell repertoires in COVID-19. Clones were sequenced by immunoSEQ multiplex PCR, and TCRdb holds only the in-frame ones, with some missing. This repertoire shows some 210,000 clones, more than 75% found once; its top ten account for approximately 12%. Source material: peripheral blood. The receptor set was obtained from a middle-aged woman with acute or convalescent COVID-19. Each CDR3 is given with its conserved first and last residue. Clone size is shown for a subset of rows, as once, few, many or a class of expanded clone.

len	abundance	v_gene	CDR3aa
14	NA	TRBV6-5	CASTSGQSIYGYTF
14	few	TRBV10-3	CAISENQGNYGYTF
15	NA	TRBV7-2	CASARDRGEVQPQHF
13	NA	TRBV12-3/TRBV12-4	CASSLTGNNEQFF
15	once	TRBV5-5	CASSLDGQAPYEQYF
15	NA	TRBV6-4	CASSEGQGGTDTQYF
12	once	TRBV18	CASSGSSETQYF
13	NA	TRBV6-5	CASRDRGGGPQHF
16	NA	TRBV6-2/TRBV6-3	CASSYLTTGNNQPQHF
14	NA	TRBV19	CASSMYTVNEKLFF
14	NA	TRBV25-1	CASSDPGSYNEQFF
16	few	TRBV7-2	CASSLGGQGIYNEQFF
14	few	TRBV9	CASSPRTGNYEQYF
14	NA	TRBV27	CASAGGKANYGYTF
15	NA	TRBV2	CASSERRGANEKLFF
16	NA	TRBV21-1	CASNKDRGVSNYGYTF
16	once	TRBV18	CASSTSLGLAGDEQFF
19	few	TRBV9	CASSVDPGVGQGGTDTQYF
14	NA	TRBV2	CASSVQGSRSEAFF
15	NA	TRBV18	CASSPSLVMNTEAFF
12	few	TRBV7-9	CASSRTVNEQFF
17	NA	TRBV3-1/TRBV3-2	CASSQPTPGFSKDTQYF
14	once	TRBV30	CALRLAGAGYEQFF
14	once	TRBV11-3	CASSSSEDLETQYF
14	NA	TRBV19	CASSIAGVPQPQHF
16	NA	TRBV9	CASSTRDRGTGNTIYF
20	NA	TRBV21-1	CASSKIQSVGPREPGNTIYF
15	NA	TRBV28	CASSLYPGANTEAFF
15	NA	TRBV19	CASKNRGSNTGELFF
15	few	TRBV6-5	CASSQDRVRSSPLHF
14	NA	TRBV5-1	CASSLGVRDNTQYF
16	NA	TRBV24-1	CATSGSQDVGNTEAFF
16	once	TRBV5-1	CASSYRDSSQSYEQYF
15	NA	TRBV6-2/TRBV6-3	CASSYELAVTDTQYF
14	NA	TRBV6-4	CASSDSGGGTEAFF
14	NA	TRBV14	CASSPPGLTFGYTF
12	NA	TRBV5-5	CASSLSFYGYTF
14	NA	TRBV7-6	CASSTTDYSYEQYF
12	NA	TRBV6-5	CASGRTGTEAFF
14	NA	TRBV19	CASSIEGLNTEAFF
15	NA	TRBV14	CASSQLAGVGGELFF
14	NA	TRBV9	CASSTGQTGDTQYF
16	NA	TRBV5-4	CASSPTYDRASYEQYF
13	NA	TRBV24-1	CATSDRTGDGYTF
18	NA	TRBV15	CATSRDNGGQFFSEKLFF